Following are 22 T cell receptor beta chains from one sample sequenced in a study of breast tumors, draining lymph nodes, adjacent tissues. TCRdb re-called the multiplex PCR reads with MiXCR, one entry per CDR3 protein. The profile shows some 120,000 distinct CDR3 sequences, 15% to 20% of them singletons. Axillary draining lymph nodes of breast cancer patients supplied the node samples. Sequencing used axillary lymph node tissue. These receptors were collected from a female donor with breast cancer. Some clones in this sample may be carry-over from other donors' samples.

This clonotype was observed at least ten times. The genes are TRBV25-1 and TRBJ2-5, with TRBD1 matching 7 bases. Germline CDR1 is MGHDK and CDR2 is SYGVNS. J gave up 4 bases and V 7 bases, and 12 bases lay outside the gene matches. There are 15 residues in the CDR3. The CDR3 DNA follows: TGTGCCAGCACCACTCGACAGGGCACGGGAGAGACCCAGTACTTC. Its protein is CASTTRQGTGETQYF.

This clonotype was observed at least ten times. The rearrangement joins TRBV15 to TRBJ2-1, with TRBD2 matching 11 bases. The CDR3 is made up of 19 amino acids. In germline, CDR1 is LNHNV, CDR2 YYDKDF (reference sequence). The junction had 12 bases not matched to a gene; V was cut back by 0 bases and J by 5 bases. In DNA form, the CDR3 reads TGTGCCACCAGCAGAGACAAATTTAGCGGGAGGGCCGGCCACAATGAGCAGTTCTTC. Translated: CATSRDKFSGRAGHNEQFF.

Ten or more counts support this clonotype. The chain combines TRBV20-1 with TRBJ2-3, with TRBD2 matching 9 bases. The CDR3 has 16 amino acids. Looked up from germline, CDR1 is DFQATT and CDR2 is SNEGSKA (reference sequence). The V gene end was trimmed by 1 base and the J gene end by 2 bases; junction bases not matched to a gene: 7. CDR3 in DNA: TGCAGTGCTAGAGTGGCAGCGGGGGGCCCCACAGATACGCAGTATTTT. Amino acids: CSARVAAGGPTDTQYF.

The chain couples TRBV3-1 to TRBJ2-7, with D unclear. Per germline, CDR1 LGHDT and CDR2 YNNKEL (reference sequence). V dropped 1 base and J dropped 8 bases, with 15 bases sitting between them. The length of the CDR3 is 14 residues. The chain's CDR3 is CASSQGPREGKQYF. The CDR3, as DNA: TGTGCCAGCAGCCAAGGCCCCCGAGAAGGGAAGCAGTACTTC.

This clonotype showed up many times. The chain couples TRBV25-1 to TRBJ2-1, with D uncertain. Germline V gives CDR1 MGHDK, CDR2 SYGVNS. The CDR3 length is 12 residues. Trimming cost V 5 bases and J 8 bases, with 10 bases left between them. The CDR3 region has the DNA TGTGCCAGCAGTAAAGCCCAGGATGAGCAGTTCTTC. Residues: CASSKAQDEQFF. Complete variable domain (other parts from reference TRBV25-1 and TRBJ2-1): EADIYQTPRYLVIGTGKKITLECSQTMGHDKMYWYQQDPGMELHLIHYSYGVNSTEKGDLSSESTVSRIRTEHFPLTLESARPSHTSQYLCASSKAQDEQFFGPGTRLTVL.

Of note for this clonotype: This may come from a read error, since a much larger clone is one base off. The chain couples TRBV6-1 to TRBJ2-1, with D perhaps matching TRBD2 (5 bases). Germline V gives CDR1 MNHNS, CDR2 SASEGT. The CDR3 length is 14 residues. In DNA form, the CDR3 reads TGTGCCAGCGGTGAAGTCGGCGGGCCCAATGAGCAGTTCTTC. Translation: CASGEVGGPNEQFF.

This clonotype occurred many times. The chain has TRBV5-1 and TRBJ2-1, with 12 bases lining up with TRBD2. The CDR3 spans 17 residues. V was clipped by 0 bases and J by 7 bases; unmatched bases: 8. Germline values: CDR1 SGHRS, CDR2 YFSETQ. Here the CDR3 reads CASSLGGTSGYSNEQFF. CDR3 nucleotide sequence: TGCGCCAGCAGCTTGGGAGGGACTAGCGGGTATAGTAATGAGCAGTTCTTC.

As for this clonotype: A read error may be the cause here, since a much bigger clone is one base away. The rearrangement joins TRBV5-1 to TRBJ2-2; D possibly corresponds to TRBD2 (6 bases). This CDR3 contains 14 residues. CDR1 and CDR2 from the germline V gene are SGHRS and YFSETQ. CDR3 sequence (DNA): TGCGCCAGCAGCATACTAGCTTCCACCGGGGAGCTGTCTTTT. It is translated as CASSILASTGELSF.

The sample holds many counts of this clonotype. The J gene is TRBJ2-3, the V gene TRBV7-9, with 7 bases aligning to TRBD1. Germline lookup yields CDR1 SEHNR and CDR2 FQNEAQ (reference sequence). V shed 2 bases, J shed 11 bases, and the junction held 7 bases outside the gene matches. This CDR3 is built from 13 residues. CDR3 residues: CASSLSTGVGQYF. DNA for the CDR3: TGTGCCAGCAGCTTATCCACAGGGGTTGGGCAGTATTTT.

About this clonotype: A single base separates this from a much larger clone, so it may be a read error. The CDR3 DNA is TGCAATGTCCCTAGCGGGGCGAACACCGGGGAGCTGTTTTTT. Its protein product is CNVPSGANTGELFF. The chain employs TRBV20-1 and TRBJ2-2, with 9 nucleotides matching TRBD2. The germline V gene has CDR1 DFQATT and CDR2 SNEGSKA (reference sequence). CDR3 size: 14 residues.

Ten or more counts support this clonotype. The chain couples TRBV6-2 or TRBV6-3 to TRBJ2-7; TRBD2 matches 11 bases. The CDR3 runs 13 residues. With V trimmed by 7 bases and J by 4 bases, 3 bases remained unmatched. Germline CDR1 reads MNHEY; CDR2 reads SVGEGT. This CDR3 is CASTLAGGYEQYF. CDR3 in DNA: TGTGCCAGCACCCTAGCGGGAGGATACGAGCAGTACTTC.

Ten or more counts support this clonotype. The chain couples TRBV2 to TRBJ1-6; maybe TRBD1 (6 bases). Germline CDR1 SNHLY, CDR2 FYNNEI. Between the trimmed V and J ends, which lost 6 bases and 9 bases, there was a span of 15 bases. CDR3 length: 14 amino acids. The DNA for the CDR3 is TGTGCCAGCAGCGAACAGGGTCTGGGTTCACCCCTCCACTTT. Protein sequence: CASSEQGLGSPLHF.

The chain combines TRBV3-1 with TRBJ2-5; 7 bases match TRBD2. The ends lost 5 bases at V and 2 bases at J; junction bases unmatched: 2. Per the germline V gene, CDR1 is LGHDT and CDR2 is YNNKEL (reference sequence). CDR3 length: 13 residues. CDR3 loop: CASSAGLQETQYF. CDR3 DNA sequence: TGTGCCAGCAGCGCGGGACTACAAGAGACCCAGTACTTC.

In its sample, this clonotype was seen many times. J is TRBJ2-7 and V is TRBV6-5, with D unresolved. Germline CDR1 is MNHEY and CDR2 is SVGAGI. Trimming shortened V by 0 bases and J by 2 bases, and 5 bases separated the two germline ends. There are 13 residues in the CDR3. The CDR3 bases are TGTGCCAGCAGTTACTCGCCGGCCTACGAGCAGTACTTC. Translated: CASSYSPAYEQYF.

This clonotype was seen many times. The CDR3 protein is CSASEQISYEQYF. CDR3 sequence (DNA): TGCAGTGCTAGTGAGCAGATCTCCTACGAGCAGTACTTC. The rearrangement joins TRBV20-1 to TRBJ2-7; D not certain. There are 13 residues in the CDR3. Germline CDR1 is DFQATT and CDR2 is SNEGSKA (reference sequence). V was trimmed by 3 bases and J by 0 bases, leaving 9 bases between them.

This clonotype was observed at least ten times. This chain links TRBV6-1 with TRBJ1-2; D is uncertain. CDR1 is MNHNS and CDR2 is SASEGT in the germline V gene. This CDR3 has 14 residues. The V and J ends lost 0 bases and 3 bases respectively, with 8 bases between them. The CDR3 coding sequence is TGTGCCAGCAGTGAAGCGCTAAGGGACTATGGCTACACCTTC. It translates to CASSEALRDYGYTF.

In regard to this clonotype: Since a much larger clone is just one base distant, this may be a read error. The rearrangement uses TRBV25-1 and TRBJ2-7; no clear D. The CDR3 sequence is 13 residues long. Germline CDR1 reads MGHDK; CDR2 reads SYGVNS. V lost 2 bases and J 6 bases, leaving 11 bases between the germline ends. The CDR3 sequence is CASSEHYRLEQYF. The CDR3 bases are TGTGCCAGCAGTGAACATTATCGGCTCGAGCAGTACTTC.

As for this clonotype: This could be a read error, since a much larger clone is one nucleotide away. This chain joins TRBV14 and TRBJ1-5, with unresolved D. The CDR3 is 13 residues long. Germline V gene data show CDR1 as SGHDN and CDR2 as FVKESK. The CDR3 is CAGSQAGDQPQHF. The CDR3 DNA sequence: TGTGCCGGCAGCCAAGCGGGTGATCAGCCCCAGCATTTT.

This clonotype came up many times. This chain uses TRBV30 with TRBJ2-7; 7 nucleotides agree with TRBD1. Germline V CDR1 and CDR2: GTSNPN, SVGIG (reference sequence). CDR3 length equals 13 residues. V lost 0 bases, J lost 4 bases, and 3 bases stayed unmatched. The DNA of the CDR3 is TGTGCCTGGAGTGTACAGGGGTGGTACGAGCAGTACTTC. Translated: CAWSVQGWYEQYF. The variable domain in full, with the rest retrieved from reference TRBV30 and TRBJ2-7, is SQTIHQWPATLVQPVGSPLSLECTVEGTSNPNLYWYRQAAGRGLQLLFYSVGIGQISSEVPQNLSASRPQDRQFILSSKKLLLSDSGFYLCAWSVQGWYEQYFGPGTRLTVT.

This clonotype was found many times. The chain combines TRBV2 with TRBJ2-3; 10 bases fit TRBD1. There are 15 residues in the CDR3. The V and J ends lost 7 bases and 4 bases, in that order; junction bases with no gene match: 8. CDR1 and CDR2 from the germline V gene are SNHLY and FYNNEI. In nucleotides, the CDR3 is TGTGCCAGCATCGTCGAGACAGGGGGCGCAGATACGCAGTATTTT. It codes for CASIVETGGADTQYF.

This clonotype was counted ten times or more. The gene calls are TRBV20-1 and TRBJ1-3; no clear D. The CDR3 contains 15 residues. The germline gives CDR1 DFQATT, CDR2 SNEGSKA (reference sequence). V was clipped by 1 base and J by 0 bases, with 10 bases between them. The CDR3 DNA is TGCAGTGCTAGAGTGGCGGCGAGCTCTGGAAACACCATATATTTT. Protein sequence: CSARVAASSGNTIYF.

This clonotype was found a few times. J is TRBJ1-4 and V is TRBV20-1, with no clear D. Trimming removed 0 bases from V and 1 base from J, with 6 bases in between. CDR3 length equals 14 residues. Germline loops: CDR1 DFQATT, CDR2 SNEGSKA (reference sequence). CDR3 protein: CSARDQKTNEKLFF. The CDR3 nucleotides read TGCAGTGCTAGAGATCAAAAAACTAATGAAAAACTGTTTTTT.